The 28 T cell receptor beta chains below were found in one sample sequenced in a study of Ad26.COV2.S vaccination and SARS-CoV-2 variants. Repertoires were generated with immunoSEQ multiplex PCR, while TCRdb's copy carries only in-frame clones and drops some. Among 300,000 to 400,000 clones listed, roughly nine tenths were seen once. Treatment in this sample: some 19 received Ad26.COV2.S at low or high dose, single or two shots; 5 received placebo; per-sample allocation not given. On day 63 after the first injection, vaccine and placebo recipients gave samples. The sample here was peripheral blood, taken in a trial of Ad26.COV2.S vaccine versus placebo. The source is a person aged 18-65 years who received the Ad26.COV2.S COVID-19 vaccine or a placebo.

The rearrangement uses TRBV6-5 and TRBJ1-2; 10 positions agree with TRBD1. With 4 bases clipped from V and 3 bases from J, the junction kept 5 bases outside the gene matches. CDR3 length: 15 amino acids. Germline values: CDR1 MNHEY, CDR2 SVGAGI. The CDR3 is CASSFEDRGYYGYTF. The CDR3, as DNA: TGTGCCAGCAGTTTCGAGGACAGGGGGTACTATGGCTACACCTTC.

The chain joins TRBV3-1 (or the pseudogene TRBV3-2) to TRBJ1-1; 8 bases fit TRBD1. Per the germline V gene, CDR1 is LGHDT and CDR2 is YNNKEL (reference sequence). The CDR3 contains 14 residues. Unmatched junction bases numbered 9, after V lost 6 bases and J lost 6 bases. Written as DNA, the CDR3 is TGTGCCAGCAGTTTTAGGACAGGGCGGGCTGAAGCTTTCTTT. The encoded protein is CASSFRTGRAEAFF.

V and J are TRBV18 and TRBJ2-4; the D is unclear. The CDR3 sequence is 16 residues long. V lost 3 bases and J lost 4, with 16 bases in between. Germline V gene data show CDR1 as KGHSH and CDR2 as LQKENI. CDR3: CASSPGIGRQKNIQYF. The CDR3 DNA sequence: TGTGCCAGCTCACCGGGAATCGGCCGTCAAAAAAACATTCAGTACTTC.

V is TRBV30 and J is TRBJ1-3, with 7 bases that match TRBD1. CDR3 length: 14 amino acids. The V and J ends lost 5 bases and 0 bases, in that order; junction bases with no gene match: 4. Germline loops: CDR1 GTSNPN, CDR2 SVGIG (reference sequence). Here the CDR3 reads CAWEPGGSGNTIYF. The CDR3 coding sequence is TGTGCCTGGGAACCAGGGGGCTCTGGAAACACCATATATTTT. The entire variable domain, with the rest obtained from reference TRBV30 and TRBJ1-3, is as follows: SQTIHQWPATLVQPVGSPLSLECTVEGTSNPNLYWYRQAAGRGLQLLFYSVGIGQISSEVPQNLSASRPQDRQFILSSKKLLLSDSGFYLCAWEPGGSGNTIYFGEGSWLTVV.

CDR3 in amino acids: CASSQGPGMRTGNYGYTF. As DNA, the CDR3 is TGCGCCAGCAGCCAAGGTCCCGGTATGAGGACAGGGAACTATGGCTACACCTTC. V usage is TRBV4-3 and J usage is TRBJ1-2; 8 bases are shared with TRBD1. The germline V gene has CDR1 LGHNA and CDR2 YSLEER. This CDR3 contains 18 residues. Germline trimming cut 1 base from V and 2 bases from J; bases unmatched to any gene: 12.

This clone appeared once. The genes are TRBV7-9 and TRBJ1-6; D is unresolved. The CDR3 consists of 15 residues. With 8 bases removed from V and 6 bases from J, the gap between germline ends came to 17 bases. Germline CDR1 SEHNR, CDR2 FQNEAQ (reference sequence). The DNA for the CDR3 is TGTGCCAGCCCTTTCATGTCCCATGGTAATTCACCCCTCCACTTT. Translated: CASPFMSHGNSPLHF.

The CDR3 coding sequence is TGTGCCAGCAGTTTCGGCGGCAGGGACTATGGCTACACCTTC. Amino acids: CASSFGGRDYGYTF. This chain joins TRBV27 and TRBJ1-2, with D possibly being TRBD1 (5 bases). Germline V gives CDR1 MNHEY, CDR2 SMNVEV (reference sequence). Trimming pared 3 bases from V and 3 bases from J, leaving 11 bases between. This CDR3 has 14 amino acids.

The chain recombines TRBV27 with TRBJ1-5; D is uncertain. The CDR3 covers 14 residues. The germline V gene has CDR1 MNHEY and CDR2 SMNVEV (reference sequence). V was shortened by 6 bases and J by 2 bases, with 11 bases between the two germline ends. This chain's CDR3 is CASSEVLGNQPQHF. In DNA, the CDR3 is TGTGCCAGCAGCGAGGTTTTGGGCAATCAGCCCCAGCATTTT.

This rearrangement joins TRBV7-9 to TRBJ1-6, with a possible D match to TRBD1 (6 bases). Trimming removed 4 bases at V and 11 bases at J, with 15 bases between. Germline V gives CDR1 SEHNR, CDR2 FQNEAQ (reference sequence). This CDR3 region has 14 residues. CDR3 sequence (DNA): TGTGCCAGCAGCTCGGGTGGACAGAGCGCACCCCTCCACTTT. Translation gives CASSSGGQSAPLHF.

With regard to this clone: Different DNA sequences within this sample yield the same CDR3. The chain recombines TRBV6-5 with TRBJ2-2; D is perhaps TRBD1 (5 bases). CDR3 size: 14 residues. Germline CDR1 is MNHEY and CDR2 is SVGAGI. V lost 6 bases to trimming and J lost 0 bases, with 8 bases between them. CDR3 sequence reads: CASRTGTNTGELFF. CDR3 DNA: TGTGCCAGCAGAACAGGAACGAACACCGGGGAGCTGTTTTTT.

The rearrangement links TRBV30 to TRBJ2-5; D not resolved. V was shortened by 2 bases and J by 4 bases, with 8 bases between the two germline ends. From germline, CDR1 is GTSNPN and CDR2 SVGIG (reference sequence). The CDR3 contains 12 residues. CDR3 region: CAWSQNPETQYF. For the CDR3, the DNA is TGTGCCTGGAGTCAAAACCCAGAGACCCAGTACTTC.

This chain connects TRBV12-3 or TRBV12-4 to TRBJ2-7; D is ambiguous. V lost 2 bases and J 7 bases, leaving 9 bases between the germline ends. This CDR3 is built from 12 residues. This CDR3 reads CASSLIRKEQYF. As DNA, the CDR3 is TGTGCCAGCAGTTTAATCCGAAAAGAGCAGTACTTC.

V is TRBV19 and J is TRBJ2-5; 10 bases fit TRBD2. CDR1 and CDR2 (germline): LNHDA, SQIVND (reference sequence). CDR3 length: 16 residues. V shed 4 bases and J 1 base; nucleotides not matched to a gene: 6. The CDR3 region is CASSTPLAGGQETQYF. CDR3 bases: TGTGCCAGTAGTACGCCCTTAGCGGGGGGCCAAGAGACCCAGTACTTC.

This chain connects TRBV7-9 to TRBJ1-2; possibly TRBD1 for D (5 bases). The germline V and J ends were trimmed by 2 bases and 0 bases, with 16 bases remaining between them. Germline lookup yields CDR1 SEHNR and CDR2 FQNEAQ (reference sequence). This CDR3 has 17 residues. The CDR3 spells CASSLSGRAGTNYGYTF. In DNA, the CDR3 is TGTGCCAGCAGCTTATCTGGTCGGGCAGGGACTAACTATGGCTACACCTTC.

For this clone: Other DNA sequences within the sample encode an identical CDR3. The rearrangement joins TRBV5-1 to TRBJ2-2; 7 bases agree with TRBD1. Germline CDR1 reads SGHRS; CDR2 reads YFSETQ. CDR3 length: 15 residues. V gave up 4 bases and J gave up 1 base; unmatched junction bases: 4. The CDR3 here is CASSPRTGNTGELFF. The CDR3 DNA is TGCGCCAGCAGCCCCCGGACAGGGAACACCGGGGAGCTGTTTTTT. Drawing the rest from reference TRBV5-1 and TRBJ2-2, the complete variable domain is KAGVTQTPRYLIKTRGQQVTLSCSPISGHRSVSWYQQTPGQGLQFLFEYFSETQRNKGNFPGRFSGRQFSNSRSEMNVSTLELGDSALYLCASSPRTGNTGELFFGEGSRLTVL.

The V call is TRBV19, the J call TRBJ1-2; D is possibly TRBD1 (5 bases). Trimming cost V 3 bases and J 8 bases, with 13 bases left between them. Per the germline V gene, CDR1 is LNHDA and CDR2 is SQIVND (reference sequence). The CDR3 is 13 residues long. CDR3: CASSIGGLHGYTF. For the CDR3, the DNA is TGTGCCAGTAGTATCGGGGGGTTGCACGGCTACACCTTC.

The V and J genes are TRBV11-2 and TRBJ2-5; D unresolved. Germline V gives CDR1 SGHAT, CDR2 FQNNGV. The CDR3 totals 15 residues. Trimming removed 1 base at V and 5 bases at J, with 14 bases between. DNA of the CDR3: TGTGCCAGCAGCTTAGGGGCAGGCCGTGGGGAGACCCAGTACTTC. Its translation is CASSLGAGRGETQYF.

The J gene is TRBJ1-1, the V gene TRBV5-8, with D perhaps matching TRBD1 (6 bases). The CDR3 sequence is 15 residues long. CDR1 and CDR2 (germline): SGHTS, YDEGEE. Deletions cut 2 bases from V and 0 bases from J, with 11 bases between. The CDR3 sequence is CASSFTGGLNTEAFF. The CDR3 DNA reads as TGTGCCAGCAGCTTCACTGGGGGCTTGAACACTGAAGCTTTCTTT. The full variable domain, rest sourced from reference TRBV5-8 and TRBJ1-1, is EAGVTQSPTHLIKTRGQQATLRCSPISGHTSVYWYQQALGLGLQFLLWYDEGEERNRGNFPPRFSGRQFPNYSSELNVNALELEDSALYLCASSFTGGLNTEAFFGQGTRLTVV.

J is TRBJ1-4 and V is TRBV6-1; D possibly corresponds to TRBD1 (6 bases). This CDR3 region has 15 residues. Germline V CDR1 and CDR2: MNHNS, SASEGT. Trimming took off 3 bases at V and 1 base at J, with 9 bases between the two ends. The CDR3 DNA follows: TGTGCCAGCAGTGAGGGACACCTAACTAATGAAAAACTGTTTTTT. Amino acid sequence: CASSEGHLTNEKLFF.

This clone was seen once. The rearrangement joins TRBV12-5 to TRBJ2-5; TRBD1 agrees at 7 bases. Per the germline V gene, CDR1 is LGHNT and CDR2 is FRNRAP. V dropped 1 base and J dropped 7; count of bases not matched to a gene: 3. There are 13 residues in the CDR3. The CDR3: CASGLAGGPTQYF. CDR3 coding DNA: TGTGCTAGTGGTTTGGCAGGGGGACCGACCCAGTACTTC.

The chain uses TRBV7-9 and TRBJ2-1, with 12 positions matching TRBD2. V lost 4 bases to trimming and J lost 8 bases; unmatched junction nucleotides: 6. CDR1 SEHNR and CDR2 FQNEAQ come from the germline V gene (reference sequence). This CDR3 spans 15 amino acids. CDR3 DNA sequence: TGTGCCAGCAGCTATCTAGCGGGAGGGCTTTATGAGCAGTTCTTC. This encodes CASSYLAGGLYEQFF.

The rearrangement uses TRBV6-5 and TRBJ1-2, with 8 bases lining up with TRBD1. CDR1 and CDR2 from the germline V gene are MNHEY and SVGAGI. This CDR3 contains 13 residues. The ends lost 6 bases at V and 5 bases at J; junction bases unmatched: 5. CDR3 bases: TGTGCCAGCAGAAAGACAGGGGCGTATGGCTACACCTTC. Translated, it gives CASRKTGAYGYTF.

The chain employs TRBV7-9 and TRBJ2-1; no clear D gene. Germline loops: CDR1 SEHNR, CDR2 FQNEAQ (reference sequence). The CDR3 loop spans 19 amino acids. V shed 2 bases and J shed 0 bases, with 20 bases lying between them. The CDR3 here is CASSLLPPGSTSSYNEQFF. CDR3 in DNA: TGTGCCAGCAGCTTACTTCCCCCTGGTTCTACCAGCTCCTACAATGAGCAGTTCTTC. Drawing the rest from reference TRBV7-9 and TRBJ2-1, the complete variable domain is DTGVSQNPRHKITKRGQNVTFRCDPISEHNRLYWYRQTLGQGPEFLTYFQNEAQLEKSRLLSDRFSAERPKGSFSTLEIQRTEQGDSAMYLCASSLLPPGSTSSYNEQFFGPGTRLTVL.

The chain joins TRBV7-8 to TRBJ1-1; no clear D. Trimming shortened V by 10 bases and J by 2 bases, and 14 bases separated the two germline ends. Germline V lookup: CDR1 SGHVS, CDR2 FQNEAQ. The CDR3 has 13 residues. The CDR3 spells CATGGQPNTEAFF. CDR3 DNA: TGTGCCACCGGAGGGCAGCCAAACACTGAAGCTTTCTTT.

J is TRBJ2-3 and V is TRBV7-9; unclear D gene. CDR1 and CDR2 (germline): SEHNR, FQNEAQ (reference sequence). The CDR3 extends over 13 amino acids. Trimming removed 5 bases at V and 2 bases at J, with 8 bases between. The CDR3 sequence: CASSPPVTDTQYF. CDR3 nucleotide sequence: TGTGCCAGCAGCCCCCCTGTCACAGATACGCAGTATTTT.

CDR3 protein: CASSLQQGRQETQYF. The CDR3 nucleotides read TGTGCCAGCAGCTTACAACAGGGCCGCCAAGAGACCCAGTACTTC. The J gene is TRBJ2-5, the V gene TRBV5-6; possible D gene TRBD1, 6 bases. With 2 bases removed from V and 1 base from J, the gap between germline ends came to 12 bases. CDR3 length: 15 amino acids. CDR1 and CDR2 from the germline V gene are SGHDT and YYEEEE.

The chain employs TRBV10-3 and TRBJ2-7, with D possibly TRBD2 on 6 matching bases. V was shortened by 3 bases and J by 2 bases, with 11 bases between the two germline ends. This CDR3 has 14 residues. From germline, CDR1 is ENHRY and CDR2 SYGVKD. Here the CDR3 DNA reads TGTGCCATCAGTGAAGGAGGGGCAACCTACGAGCAGTACTTC. This encodes CAISEGGATYEQYF.

About this clone: The same CDR3 is also encoded by other DNA sequences in this sample. The chain couples TRBV7-2 to TRBJ1-3; D is uncertain. Between the trimmed V and J ends, which lost 1 base and 0 bases, there was a span of 7 bases. This CDR3 spans 15 amino acids. CDR1 and CDR2 from the germline V gene are SGHTA and FQGNSA. The CDR3 coding sequence is TGTGCCAGCAGCTTAGTTTTTGGCTCTGGAAACACCATATATTTT. Amino acid sequence: CASSLVFGSGNTIYF.